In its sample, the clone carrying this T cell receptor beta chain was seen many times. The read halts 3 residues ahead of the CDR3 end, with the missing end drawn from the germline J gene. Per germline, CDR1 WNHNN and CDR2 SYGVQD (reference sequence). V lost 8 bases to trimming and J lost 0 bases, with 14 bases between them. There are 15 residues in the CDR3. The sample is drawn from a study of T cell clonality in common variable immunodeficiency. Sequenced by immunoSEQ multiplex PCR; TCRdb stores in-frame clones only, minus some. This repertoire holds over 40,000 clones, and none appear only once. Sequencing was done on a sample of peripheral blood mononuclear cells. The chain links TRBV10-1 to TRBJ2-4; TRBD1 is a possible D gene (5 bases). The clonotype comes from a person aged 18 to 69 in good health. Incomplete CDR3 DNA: TGCGCCAGCGCCGGACAAGCTTTAGCCAAAAACATT. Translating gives CASAGQALAKNI. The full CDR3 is CASAGQALAKNIQYF.